This TCR beta chain was observed in a study of cytomegalovirus exposure and HLA in healthy donors. The PCR used 60 Vbeta and 13 Jbeta primers. Only in-frame clones appear in the TCRdb table, and some are missing; sequencing was by immunoSEQ multiplex PCR. This sample has 95,000 to 130,000 clones; around 10% occur once, and the top ten carry 2.5% to 3.5%. This CDR3 spans 16 amino acids. J gave up 2 bases and V 1 base, and 5 bases lay outside the gene matches. Germline loops: CDR1 SGHRS, CDR2 YFSETQ. This clone was detected a few times. Sample: PBMCs. The chain uses TRBV5-1 and TRBJ2-5; 10 positions match TRBD2. This receptor was obtained from a man younger than 45 in good health and CMV-seronegative. For the CDR3, the DNA is TGCGCCAGCAGCTTGACCGGACTAGCGGAACAAGAGACCCAGTACTTC. Translating gives CASSLTGLAEQETQYF.